Shown below are 7 T cell receptor beta chains from a single sample sequenced in a study of PD-L1 blockade in urothelial cancer. TCRdb keeps only in-frame clones here, not all; method: immunoSEQ multiplex PCR. The repertoire holds 45,000 to 60,000 clones, with over 75% as singletons. Specimen: PBMCs, collected around atezolizumab (anti-PD-L1) treatment. These receptors all come from a man aged 35 to 55 with urothelial cancer.

The table lists this clone with a count of one. The genes are TRBV2 and TRBJ2-3; the D is unclear. The CDR3 totals 12 residues. Germline loops: CDR1 SNHLY, CDR2 FYNNEI. Trimming shortened V by 6 bases and J by 5 bases, and 9 bases separated the two germline ends. The CDR3 DNA follows: TGTGCCAGCAGCCCCGGCGGAGATACGCAGTATTTT. Amino acid sequence: CASSPGGDTQYF.

J is TRBJ2-7 and V is TRBV18; weak D call: TRBD2 (6 bases). Trimming took off 4 bases at V and 2 bases at J, with 12 bases between the two ends. The CDR3 length is 14 residues. Germline lookup yields CDR1 KGHSH and CDR2 LQKENI. The CDR3 sequence: CASSQGLATYEQYF. Here the CDR3 DNA reads TGTGCCAGCTCACAGGGGCTAGCGACCTACGAGCAGTACTTC. Full variable domain (remainder filled in from reference TRBV18 and TRBJ2-7): NAGVMQNPRHLVRRRGQEARLRCSPMKGHSHVYWYRQLPEEGLKFMVYLQKENIIDESGMPKERFSAEFPKEGPSILRIQQVVRGDSAAYFCASSQGLATYEQYFGPGTRLTVT.

The chain couples TRBV11-2 to TRBJ2-1; 12 bases match TRBD2. Germline loops: CDR1 SGHAT, CDR2 FQNNGV. CDR3 size: 17 residues. Trimming took 4 bases from V and 3 from J; bases not matched to a gene: 7. The CDR3 reads CASSSLGTSGFYNEQFF. The CDR3 nucleotides read TGTGCCAGCAGCTCACTCGGGACTAGCGGGTTCTACAATGAGCAGTTCTTC.

The CDR3 region is CASSQVIGLPRNTEAFF. Written as DNA, the CDR3 is TGCGCCAGCAGCCAAGTTATTGGCCTTCCCCGGAACACTGAAGCTTTCTTT. The genes are TRBV4-3 and TRBJ1-1; D ambiguous. The CDR3 covers 17 residues. Germline-derived CDR1 and CDR2 are LGHNA and YSLEER. The V end was cut by 1 base, the J end by 1 base, with 16 bases between.

This chain connects TRBV11-2 to TRBJ1-1; 7 bases fit TRBD1. Germline V lookup: CDR1 SGHAT, CDR2 FQNNGV. This CDR3 contains 14 residues. J was trimmed by 0 bases and V by 6 bases; bases with no gene match: 4. The CDR3 nucleotides read TGTGCCAGCAGTTTACAGGGGCTGAACACTGAAGCTTTCTTT. As protein: CASSLQGLNTEAFF.

The V call is TRBV4-1, the J call TRBJ2-7; D gene unclear. The CDR3 runs 16 residues. V shed 4 bases and J shed 0 bases, with 16 bases lying between them. The germline V gene encodes CDR1 MGHRA and CDR2 YSYEKL. DNA of the CDR3: TGCGCCAGCAGCCCACTCGCGGCGCCAGCCTCCTACGAGCAGTACTTC. Translated, it gives CASSPLAAPASYEQYF.

This chain uses TRBV10-2 with TRBJ2-7; D call uncertain. Germline values: CDR1 WSHSY, CDR2 SAAADI. The CDR3 is 10 residues long. V was cut by 8 bases and J by 2 bases, with 4 bases left in between. Written as DNA, the CDR3 is TGCGCCAGCGGAGCCTACGAGCAGTACTTC. It specifies CASGAYEQYF.